Given below is one T cell receptor beta chain in context. Antigen: not known. This specimen belongs to a study of CD8+ T cells in alopecia areata. Study-wide points: Higher clonality was seen in lesional scalp than in normal scalp, especially in alopecia totalis/universalis.

Reverse transcription of extracted RNA yielded cDNA, which provided the sequencing template. Some clones are missing from TCRdb's copy, which holds only in-frame ones; the method was immunoSEQ multiplex PCR. Among around 100,000 clones listed, approximately 60% were seen once. This CDR3 contains 13 residues. Germline V gene lookup returns CDR1 SQVTM and CDR2 ANQGSEA. Trimming at V came to 7 bases and at J to 2 bases, leaving 3 bases not matched to a gene. The sorting of PBMCs gave CD4+ and CD8+ T cells. The source material was CD4+ T cells sorted from blood. The rearrangement links TRBV29-1 to TRBJ2-3, with 10 bases lining up with TRBD1. The receptor was derived from a human donor in good health. The CDR3, as DNA: TGCAGCGGTGACAGGGGGCCCACAGATACGCAGTATTTT. It yields the protein CSGDRGPTDTQYF.